The 7 T cell receptor beta chains reported below all come from one sample, sequenced in a study of OX40 agonist ivuxolimab in advanced cancers. TCRdb's table, derived via immunoSEQ multiplex PCR, lists solely in-frame clones and lacks some. The data show 100,000 to 150,000 clones, over 85% seen once. Sequencing used CD4+ or CD8+ T cells sorted from blood, obtained in a trial of the OX40 agonist ivuxolimab. The receptors stem from an adult with an advanced solid tumor such as melanoma, head and neck, liver or kidney cancer.

The V gene is TRBV5-4, the J gene TRBJ2-3; either TRBD1 or TRBD2 may fit D (6 bases each). Trimming took 4 bases from V and 3 from J, leaving 18 bases between them. CDR3 length equals 16 residues. The V gene's germline CDR1 is SGHNT and CDR2 YYREEE (reference sequence). CDR3 in DNA: TGTGCCAGCAGCGGGGTCAGGGGAGGTCAAACAGATACGCAGTATTTT. Protein product: CASSGVRGGQTDTQYF.

This chain uses TRBV6-5 with TRBJ2-7; TRBD2 aligns across 11 bases. Germline V gene sequence: CDR1 MNHEY, CDR2 SVGAGI. V was clipped by 4 bases and J by 0 bases; unmatched bases: 2. CDR3 size: 15 residues. CDR3 sequence: CASSSSGRSSYEQYF. The CDR3 DNA follows: TGTGCCAGCAGTTCTAGCGGGAGGTCCTCCTACGAGCAGTACTTC.

V usage is TRBV15 and J usage is TRBJ1-3, with unresolved D. This CDR3 comprises 14 residues. Germline CDR1 and CDR2: LNHNV and YYDKDF (reference sequence). Trimming removed 5 bases at V and 0 bases at J, with 8 bases between. The chain's CDR3 is CATSYPPSGNTIYF. CDR3 sequence (DNA): TGTGCCACCAGCTATCCCCCCTCTGGAAACACCATATATTTT.

The V and J genes are TRBV28 and TRBJ1-6, with D possibly TRBD1 on 6 matching bases. The V end was cut by 6 bases, the J end by 7 bases, with 16 bases between. There are 15 residues in the CDR3. Germline CDR1 reads MDHEN; CDR2 reads SYDVKM. As DNA, the CDR3 is TGTGCCAGCAGCCTACCACAGGGTAACAATTCACCCCTCCACTTT. It specifies CASSLPQGNNSPLHF.

V is TRBV5-4 and J is TRBJ2-2; 8 bases line up with TRBD1. The V gene's germline CDR1 is SGHNT and CDR2 YYREEE (reference sequence). The CDR3 length is 15 residues. V lost 1 base, J lost 3 bases, and 2 bases stayed unmatched. CDR3 residues: CASSLNRGYTGELFF. CDR3 nucleotide sequence: TGTGCCAGCAGCTTGAACAGGGGGTACACCGGGGAGCTGTTTTTT.

A single count supports this clone. The rearrangement uses TRBV15 and TRBJ2-3; perhaps TRBD2 as D (6 bases). Germline loops: CDR1 LNHNV, CDR2 YYDKDF (reference sequence). The CDR3 sequence is 14 residues long. The V and J ends lost 11 bases and 0 bases respectively, with 15 bases between them. The CDR3 bases are TGTGCCCTCGGGGGTAGGGGAAGCACAGATACGCAGTATTTT. The encoded protein is CALGGRGSTDTQYF.

This chain joins TRBV28 and TRBJ1-5; 8 bases map to TRBD1. This CDR3 region has 14 residues. From germline, CDR1 is MDHEN and CDR2 SYDVKM. The J segment lost 1 base and the V segment lost 8 bases, leaving 4 bases of the junction unmatched. CDR3 in amino acids: CASLRTGSNQPQHF. CDR3 DNA sequence: TGTGCCAGCTTAAGGACAGGGAGCAATCAGCCCCAGCATTTT. The variable domain in full, completed from reference TRBV28 and TRBJ1-5, reads DVKVTQSSRYLVKRTGEKVFLECVQDMDHENMFWYRQDPGLGLRLIYFSYDVKMKEKGDIPEGYSVSREKKERFSLILESASTNQTSMYLCASLRTGSNQPQHFGDGTRLSIL.